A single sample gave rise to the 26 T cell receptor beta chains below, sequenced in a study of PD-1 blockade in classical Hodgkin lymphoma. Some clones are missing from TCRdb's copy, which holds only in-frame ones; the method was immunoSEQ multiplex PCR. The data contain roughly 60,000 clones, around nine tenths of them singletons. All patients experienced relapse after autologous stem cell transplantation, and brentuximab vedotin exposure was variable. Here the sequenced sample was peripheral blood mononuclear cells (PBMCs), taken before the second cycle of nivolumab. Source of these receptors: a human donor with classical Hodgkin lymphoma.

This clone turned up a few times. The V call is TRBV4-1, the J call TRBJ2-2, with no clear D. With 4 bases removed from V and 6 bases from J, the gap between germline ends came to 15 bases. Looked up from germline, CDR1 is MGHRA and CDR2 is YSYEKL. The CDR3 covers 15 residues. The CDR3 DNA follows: TGCGCCAGCAGCCCTCCCCTCGCGGTTTCCGGGGAGCTGTTTTTT. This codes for CASSPPLAVSGELFF.

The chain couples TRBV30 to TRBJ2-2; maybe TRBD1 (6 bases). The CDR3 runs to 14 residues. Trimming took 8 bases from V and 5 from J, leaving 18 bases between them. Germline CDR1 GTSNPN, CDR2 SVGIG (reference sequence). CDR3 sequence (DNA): TGTGCCACCTCCGGGACAATCAAAACCGGGGAGCTGTTTTTT. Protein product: CATSGTIKTGELFF.

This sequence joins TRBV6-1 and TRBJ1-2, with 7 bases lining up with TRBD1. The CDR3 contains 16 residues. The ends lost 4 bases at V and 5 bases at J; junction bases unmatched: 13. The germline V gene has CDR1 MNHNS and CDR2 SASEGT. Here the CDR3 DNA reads TGTGCCAGCAGTGCACCTCGGGGACAGCTAAATTATGGCTACACCTTC. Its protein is CASSAPRGQLNYGYTF.

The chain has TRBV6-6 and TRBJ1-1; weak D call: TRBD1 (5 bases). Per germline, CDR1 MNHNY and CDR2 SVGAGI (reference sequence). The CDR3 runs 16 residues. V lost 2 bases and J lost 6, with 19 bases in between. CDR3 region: CASSYQAETRDAEAFF. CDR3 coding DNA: TGTGCCAGCAGTTACCAGGCAGAGACGCGGGACGCTGAAGCTTTCTTT.

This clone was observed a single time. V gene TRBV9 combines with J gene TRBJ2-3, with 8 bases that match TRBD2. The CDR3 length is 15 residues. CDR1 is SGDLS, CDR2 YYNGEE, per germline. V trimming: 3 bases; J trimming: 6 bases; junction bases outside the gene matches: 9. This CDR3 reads CASSATTGGMDTQYF. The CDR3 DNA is TGTGCCAGCAGCGCCACGACGGGAGGGATGGATACGCAGTATTTT.

The CDR3 loop reads CASSLVYGYTF. For the CDR3, the DNA is TGCGCCAGCAGCTTGGTCTATGGCTACACCTTC. The rearrangement links TRBV5-1 to TRBJ1-2; no clear D gene. Germline values: CDR1 SGHRS, CDR2 YFSETQ. The CDR3 is 11 amino acids. With 0 bases removed from V and 4 bases from J, the gap between germline ends came to 1 base.

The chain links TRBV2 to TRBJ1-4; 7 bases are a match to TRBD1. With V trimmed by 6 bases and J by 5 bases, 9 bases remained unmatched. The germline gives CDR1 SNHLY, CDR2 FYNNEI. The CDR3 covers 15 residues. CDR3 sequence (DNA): TGTGCCAGCAGGGGACCCAGGGGGTCCAATGAAAAACTGTTTTTT. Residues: CASRGPRGSNEKLFF.

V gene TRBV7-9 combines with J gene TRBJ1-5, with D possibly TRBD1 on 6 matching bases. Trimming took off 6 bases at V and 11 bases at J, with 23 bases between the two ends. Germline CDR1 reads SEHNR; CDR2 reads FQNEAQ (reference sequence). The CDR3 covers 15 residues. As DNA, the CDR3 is TGTGCCAGCAGTCCCGGGACACAGACCCCCTGGACCCAGCATTTT. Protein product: CASSPGTQTPWTQHF.

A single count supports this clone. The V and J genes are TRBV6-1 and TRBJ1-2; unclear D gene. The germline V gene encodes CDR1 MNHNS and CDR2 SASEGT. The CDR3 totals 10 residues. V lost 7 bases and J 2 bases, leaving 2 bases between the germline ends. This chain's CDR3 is CASTNYGYTF. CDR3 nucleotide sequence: TGTGCCAGCACAAACTATGGCTACACCTTC.

The CDR3 is CASSITGGGNQPQHF. CDR3 coding DNA: TGCGCCAGCAGCATTACAGGGGGCGGCAATCAGCCCCAGCATTTT. The J gene is TRBJ1-5, the V gene TRBV5-1; 9 nucleotides match TRBD1. From germline, CDR1 is SGHRS and CDR2 YFSETQ. Losses at the gene ends were 4 bases for V and 2 bases for J; bases not matched to a gene: 4. The CDR3 is 15 residues long.

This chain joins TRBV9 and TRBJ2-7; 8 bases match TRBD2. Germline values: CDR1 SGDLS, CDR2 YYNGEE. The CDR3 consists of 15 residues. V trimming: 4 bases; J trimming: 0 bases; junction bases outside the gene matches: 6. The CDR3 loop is CASSPIAGSSYEQYF. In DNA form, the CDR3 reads TGTGCCAGCAGCCCCATAGCGGGGAGCTCCTACGAGCAGTACTTC.

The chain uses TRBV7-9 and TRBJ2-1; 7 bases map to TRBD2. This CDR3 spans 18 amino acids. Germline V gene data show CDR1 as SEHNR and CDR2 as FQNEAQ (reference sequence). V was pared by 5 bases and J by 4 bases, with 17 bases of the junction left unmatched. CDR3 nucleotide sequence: TGTGCCAGCAGCCCAGTTGGGTCCGCATGGGGGGGGTACAATGAGCAGTTCTTC. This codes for CASSPVGSAWGGYNEQFF. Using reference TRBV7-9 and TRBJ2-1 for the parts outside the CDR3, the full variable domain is DTGVSQNPRHKITKRGQNVTFRCDPISEHNRLYWYRQTLGQGPEFLTYFQNEAQLEKSRLLSDRFSAERPKGSFSTLEIQRTEQGDSAMYLCASSPVGSAWGGYNEQFFGPGTRLTVL.

CDR3 DNA: TGTGCCAGCAGCCCCTTGGGAACGAACACCGGGGAGCTGTTTTTT. This codes for CASSPLGTNTGELFF. The chain is built from TRBV11-3 and TRBJ2-2; D not resolved. The CDR3 contains 15 residues. With 5 bases removed from V and 0 bases from J, the gap between germline ends came to 10 bases. Per the germline V gene, CDR1 is SGHNT and CDR2 is YENEEA.

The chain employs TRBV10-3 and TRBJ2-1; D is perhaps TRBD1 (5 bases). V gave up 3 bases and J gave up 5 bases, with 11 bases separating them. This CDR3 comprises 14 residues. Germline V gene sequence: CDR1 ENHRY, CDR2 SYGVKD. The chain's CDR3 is CAISELQGNNEQFF. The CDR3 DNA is TGTGCCATCAGTGAACTTCAGGGTAACAATGAGCAGTTCTTC.

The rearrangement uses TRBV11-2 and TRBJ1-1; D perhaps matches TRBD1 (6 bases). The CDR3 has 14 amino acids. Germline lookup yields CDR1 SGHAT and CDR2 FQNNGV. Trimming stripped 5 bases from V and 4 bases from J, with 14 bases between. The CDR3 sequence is CASSPGGHGTEAFF. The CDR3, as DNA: TGTGCCAGCAGCCCGGGGGGACACGGCACTGAAGCTTTCTTT.

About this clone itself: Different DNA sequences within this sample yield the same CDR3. CDR3 residues: CASSLVQGNTEAFF. CDR3 coding DNA: TGTGCCAGCAGCTTAGTCCAGGGGAACACTGAAGCTTTCTTT. The chain couples TRBV7-8 to TRBJ1-1; possibly TRBD1 for D (5 bases). Looked up from germline, CDR1 is SGHVS and CDR2 is FQNEAQ. Deletions cut 1 base from V and 1 base from J, with 7 bases between. CDR3 length: 14 amino acids.

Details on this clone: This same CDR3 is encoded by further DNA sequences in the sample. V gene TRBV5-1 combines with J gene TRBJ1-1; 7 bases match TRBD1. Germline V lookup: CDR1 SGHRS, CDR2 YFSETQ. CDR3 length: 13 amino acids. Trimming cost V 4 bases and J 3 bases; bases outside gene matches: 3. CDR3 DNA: TGCGCCAGCAGCCCCACAGGGGACACTGAAGCTTTCTTT. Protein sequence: CASSPTGDTEAFF.

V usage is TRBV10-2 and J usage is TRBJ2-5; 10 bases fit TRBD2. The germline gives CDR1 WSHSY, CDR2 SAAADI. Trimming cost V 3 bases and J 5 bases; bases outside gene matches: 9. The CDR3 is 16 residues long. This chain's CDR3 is CASSEVSGGASETQYF. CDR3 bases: TGCGCCAGCAGTGAAGTAAGCGGGGGGGCCTCCGAGACCCAGTACTTC.

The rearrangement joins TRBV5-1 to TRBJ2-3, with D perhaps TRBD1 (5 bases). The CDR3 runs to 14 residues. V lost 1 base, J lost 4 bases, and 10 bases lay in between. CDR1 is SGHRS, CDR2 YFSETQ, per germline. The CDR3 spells CASSLSGQSDTQYF. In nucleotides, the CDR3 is TGCGCCAGCAGCTTGTCAGGGCAGTCAGATACGCAGTATTTT.

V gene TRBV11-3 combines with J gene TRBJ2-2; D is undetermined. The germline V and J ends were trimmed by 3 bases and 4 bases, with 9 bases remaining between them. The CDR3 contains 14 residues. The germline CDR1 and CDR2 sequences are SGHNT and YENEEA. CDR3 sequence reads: CASSLSQLTGELFF. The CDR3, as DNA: TGTGCCAGCAGCTTGAGCCAGCTCACCGGGGAGCTGTTTTTT.

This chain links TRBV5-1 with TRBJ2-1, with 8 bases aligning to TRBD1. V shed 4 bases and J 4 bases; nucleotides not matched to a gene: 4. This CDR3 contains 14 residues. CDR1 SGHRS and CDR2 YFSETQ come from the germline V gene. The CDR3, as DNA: TGCGCCAGCAGCACCAGGGGGCCTTACAATGAGCAGTTCTTC. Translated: CASSTRGPYNEQFF.

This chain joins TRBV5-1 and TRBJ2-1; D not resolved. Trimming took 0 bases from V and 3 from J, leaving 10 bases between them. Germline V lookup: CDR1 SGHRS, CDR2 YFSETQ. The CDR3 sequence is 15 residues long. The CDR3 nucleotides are TGCGCCAGCAGCTTGGAGGCCAGAGACTACAATGAGCAGTTCTTC. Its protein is CASSLEARDYNEQFF.

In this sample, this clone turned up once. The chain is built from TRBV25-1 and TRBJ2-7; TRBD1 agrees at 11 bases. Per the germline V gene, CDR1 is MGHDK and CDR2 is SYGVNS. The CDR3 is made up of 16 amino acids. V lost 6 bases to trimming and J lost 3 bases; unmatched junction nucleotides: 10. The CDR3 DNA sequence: TGTGCCAGCAGCCGGACAGGGGGCGGAATAGGCTACGAGCAGTACTTC. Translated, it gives CASSRTGGGIGYEQYF.

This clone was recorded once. The CDR3 region has the DNA TGCGCCAGCAGCTTGGAGACAGGGGGCGGTCAGCCCCAGCATTTT. It encodes CASSLETGGGQPQHF. V and J are TRBV5-1 and TRBJ1-5; TRBD1 matches 10 bases. Germline assignment: CDR1 SGHRS and CDR2 YFSETQ. This CDR3 is 15 amino acids long. J gave up 6 bases and V 0 bases, and 3 bases lay outside the gene matches.

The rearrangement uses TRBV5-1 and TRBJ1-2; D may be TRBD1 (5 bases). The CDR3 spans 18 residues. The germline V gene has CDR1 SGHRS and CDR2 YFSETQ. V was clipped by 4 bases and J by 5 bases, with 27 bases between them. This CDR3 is CASSPGPDIGISGYGYTF. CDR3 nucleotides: TGCGCCAGCAGCCCTGGCCCGGACATCGGCATCAGTGGTTATGGCTACACCTTC. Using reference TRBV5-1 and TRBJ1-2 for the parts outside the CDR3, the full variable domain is KAGVTQTPRYLIKTRGQQVTLSCSPISGHRSVSWYQQTPGQGLQFLFEYFSETQRNKGNFPGRFSGRQFSNSRSEMNVSTLELGDSALYLCASSPGPDIGISGYGYTFGSGTRLTVV.

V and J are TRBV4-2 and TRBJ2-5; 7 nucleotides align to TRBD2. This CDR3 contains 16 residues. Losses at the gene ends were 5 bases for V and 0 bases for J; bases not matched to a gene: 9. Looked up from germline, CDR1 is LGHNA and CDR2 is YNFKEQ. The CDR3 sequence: CASSLQWGGDQETQYF. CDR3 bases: TGTGCCAGCAGCTTGCAATGGGGGGGGGACCAAGAGACCCAGTACTTC.